These 14 T cell receptor beta chains were sequenced from one sample in a study of cytomegalovirus exposure and HLA in healthy donors. Assay: immunoSEQ multiplex PCR; the TCRdb copy retains only in-frame clones and omits some. The sample includes 200,000 to 250,000 clones, approximately 80% seen only once; the top ten take over 12%. Sequenced material: PBMCs. The receptor source for this set is a woman aged 30 to 39 in good health and CMV-seropositive.

The chain uses TRBV7-2 and TRBJ1-3; D call uncertain. From germline, CDR1 is SGHTA and CDR2 FQGNSA. There are 16 residues in the CDR3. The V end was cut by 1 base, the J end by 0 bases, with 10 bases between. The CDR3 DNA sequence: TGTGCCAGCAGCTTAGAGGCTGGTAGCTCTGGAAACACCATATATTTT. Its protein is CASSLEAGSSGNTIYF.

The chain carries TRBV29-1 and TRBJ2-7; D is possibly TRBD2 (5 bases). V lost 1 base to trimming and J lost 1 base, with 17 bases between them. Germline V gene lookup returns CDR1 SQVTM and CDR2 ANQGSEA. The CDR3 length is 16 residues. CDR3 protein: CSVEVVGRSGSYEQYF. For the CDR3, the DNA is TGCAGCGTTGAAGTAGTAGGTCGATCGGGGTCCTACGAGCAGTACTTC.

V is TRBV30 and J is TRBJ2-7, with D unresolved. Germline CDR1 reads GTSNPN; CDR2 reads SVGIG (reference sequence). V was shortened by 2 bases and J by 2 bases, with 7 bases between the two germline ends. The CDR3 consists of 12 residues. The CDR3, as DNA: TGTGCCTGGAGTCGCAATACCTACGAGCAGTACTTC. Amino acid sequence: CAWSRNTYEQYF.

The chain joins TRBV29-1 to TRBJ2-5; 7 bases are a match to TRBD1. Germline trimming cut 5 bases from V and 5 bases from J; bases unmatched to any gene: 14. In germline, CDR1 is SQVTM, CDR2 ANQGSEA. The length of the CDR3 is 15 residues. This CDR3 is CSVQPGRGRLETQYF. The CDR3, as DNA: TGCAGCGTTCAACCAGGAAGGGGGCGGTTGGAGACCCAGTACTTC.

The V call is TRBV27, the J call TRBJ1-2; no reliable D call. The CDR3 spans 13 residues. The germline CDR1 and CDR2 sequences are MNHEY and SMNVEV (reference sequence). V was shortened by 3 bases and J by 0 bases, with 5 bases between the two germline ends. The CDR3 loop is CASSFGTNYGYTF. The DNA for the CDR3 is TGTGCCAGCAGTTTTGGGACTAACTATGGCTACACCTTC.

In this sample, this clone turned up many times. The V gene is TRBV6-1, the J gene TRBJ2-7; possibly TRBD2 for D (6 bases). The CDR3 runs 15 residues. Between the trimmed V and J ends, which lost 2 bases and 0 bases, there was a span of 11 bases. Germline loops: CDR1 MNHNS, CDR2 SASEGT. The CDR3 region is CASSENPGSSYEQYF. The CDR3 DNA reads TGTGCCAGCAGTGAAAACCCCGGGAGCTCCTACGAGCAGTACTTC.

The V gene is TRBV9, the J gene TRBJ2-1; TRBD2 matches 8 bases. The CDR3 loop spans 15 amino acids. Germline V gene data show CDR1 as SGDLS and CDR2 as YYNGEE. J gave up 4 bases and V 4 bases, and 7 bases lay outside the gene matches. In DNA form, the CDR3 reads TGTGCCAGCAGCCCCGCGGTAGCGGGGTACAATGAGCAGTTCTTC. As protein: CASSPAVAGYNEQFF.

The chain is built from TRBV4-3 and TRBJ1-1; no definite D call. V was pared by 3 bases and J by 6 bases, with 17 bases between. CDR1 and CDR2 from the germline V gene are LGHNA and YSLEER. The CDR3 totals 15 residues. DNA of the CDR3: TGCGCCAGCAGCCATTTCCCGTCTGGGAGGCCTGAAGCTTTCTTT. The encoded protein is CASSHFPSGRPEAFF.

This sequence joins TRBV6-1 and TRBJ2-5; D remains ambiguous. Germline V gene data show CDR1 as MNHNS and CDR2 as SASEGT. This CDR3 comprises 10 residues. V was pared by 9 bases and J by 6 bases, with 8 bases between. The CDR3 loop reads CARRSKTQYF. The CDR3 nucleotides are TGTGCCAGGAGGTCGAAGACCCAGTACTTC.

The chain recombines TRBV5-1 with TRBJ2-7; the D gene is possibly TRBD2 (6 bases). There are 14 residues in the CDR3. V lost 2 bases and J 3 bases, leaving 12 bases between the germline ends. In germline, CDR1 is SGHRS, CDR2 YFSETQ. The CDR3 DNA reads TGCGCCAGCAGCTTAGGAGGGTCCGTCTACGAGCAGTACTTC. The encoded protein is CASSLGGSVYEQYF.

This clone was seen a single time. CDR3 nucleotide sequence: TGTGCCAGCAGCCAAGTAGGGACGGGGGCCTACGAGCAGTACTTC. Encoded protein: CASSQVGTGAYEQYF. The chain links TRBV14 to TRBJ2-7, with TRBD2 as a possible D gene (6 bases). Germline V gene sequence: CDR1 SGHDN, CDR2 FVKESK. V was shortened by 1 base and J by 2 bases, with 12 bases between the two germline ends. This CDR3 region has 15 residues.

The chain links TRBV29-1 to TRBJ2-3, with 14 bases matching TRBD2. Trimming took 4 bases from V and 2 from J; bases not matched to a gene: 5. The CDR3 length is 16 residues. Germline CDR1 SQVTM, CDR2 ANQGSEA. CDR3 sequence (DNA): TGCAGCGTTGGAAGGGGACTAGCGGGAGTCACAGATACGCAGTATTTT. Translation gives CSVGRGLAGVTDTQYF.

This chain connects TRBV4-1 to TRBJ2-1; 10 bases align to TRBD2. This CDR3 contains 20 residues. Trimming removed 0 bases from V and 4 bases from J; junction bases left unmatched: 15. From germline, CDR1 is MGHRA and CDR2 YSYEKL. In DNA, the CDR3 is TGCGCCAGCAGCCAAGAAACCCCCGGCCCACTAGCGGGGTATTACAATGAGCAGTTCTTC. Amino acids: CASSQETPGPLAGYYNEQFF.

J is TRBJ1-5 and V is TRBV7-9, with no clear D. Germline loops: CDR1 SEHNR, CDR2 FQNEAQ (reference sequence). The CDR3 runs to 15 residues. Between the trimmed V and J ends, which lost 5 bases and 6 bases, there was a span of 17 bases. The CDR3 coding sequence is TGTGCCAGCAGCCCTAGGGTAGGAGGAATTCAGCCCCAGCATTTT. This codes for CASSPRVGGIQPQHF.